The rows below give T cell receptor beta chains drawn from one sample of a study of CD8 T cells in Susac syndrome. TCRdb reprocessed the immunoSEQ multiplex PCR reads with MiXCR, giving one entry per CDR3 protein. The repertoire holds about 69,000 distinct CDR3 sequences, with about 95% as singletons. The sequenced sample consisted of CD8+ T cells from PBMCs. The receptors were sampled from a human donor in good health. Each CDR3 is given with its conserved first and last residue. Fields, in order: CDR3 DNA, CDR3 protein, J gene, D gene, V gene, clone size. D genes are given only for firm matches. Clone sizes are given selectively: once, few, many, or a class where the clone is expanded.

CDR3nt: TGTGCCAGCAGCTACCTTGAGACCCAGTACTTC
CDR3aa: CASSYLETQYF
j_gene: TRBJ2-5
d_gene: .
v_gene: TRBV6-2/TRBV6-3
abundance: .

CDR3nt: TGTGCCACCAGCAGGGGAACGACAGGGAAGAACACTGAAGCTTTCTTT
CDR3aa: CATSRGTTGKNTEAFF
j_gene: TRBJ1-1
d_gene: TRBD1
v_gene: TRBV15
abundance: .

CDR3nt: TGCGCCAGCAGCCAAGAACACTGGGATCAGCCCCAGCATTTT
CDR3aa: CASSQEHWDQPQHF
j_gene: TRBJ1-5
d_gene: .
v_gene: TRBV4-1
abundance: .

CDR3nt: TGTGCCAGCAGGCCAGGGTTTCAAACCTATAATTCACCCCTCCACTTT
CDR3aa: CASRPGFQTYNSPLHF
j_gene: TRBJ1-6
d_gene: .
v_gene: TRBV27
abundance: .

CDR3nt: TGTGCCACCAGTGATAGCCAAGACGGAAACACCATATATTTT
CDR3aa: CATSDSQDGNTIYF
j_gene: TRBJ1-3
d_gene: .
v_gene: TRBV24-1
abundance: .

CDR3nt: TGTGCCAGCAGCCTGGGCGGGGGGGCATCTGAGGAGACCCAGTACTTC
CDR3aa: CASSLGGGASEETQYF
j_gene: TRBJ2-5
d_gene: TRBD2
v_gene: TRBV5-4
abundance: .

CDR3nt: TGTGCCAGCAAAATCGGACGGGTGGGTTCCTACGAGCAGTACTTC
CDR3aa: CASKIGRVGSYEQYF
j_gene: TRBJ2-7
d_gene: .
v_gene: TRBV6-5
abundance: .

CDR3nt: TGCGCCAGCAGCCATCGGGACGCTTACGAGCAGTACTTC
CDR3aa: CASSHRDAYEQYF
j_gene: TRBJ2-7
d_gene: .
v_gene: TRBV4-1
abundance: .

CDR3nt: TGCAGCGTTTTGGCCGGGGCAGGGATTACCTACGAGCAGTACTTC
CDR3aa: CSVLAGAGITYEQYF
j_gene: TRBJ2-7
d_gene: .
v_gene: TRBV29-1
abundance: .

CDR3nt: TGTGCCAGCAGCGTAGCTTCGACCAACACTGAAGCTTTCTTT
CDR3aa: CASSVASTNTEAFF
j_gene: TRBJ1-1
d_gene: .
v_gene: TRBV9
abundance: .

CDR3nt: TGTGCCAGCAGCTTCGGGAGGAACACTGAAGCTTTCTTT
CDR3aa: CASSFGRNTEAFF
j_gene: TRBJ1-1
d_gene: .
v_gene: TRBV7-9
abundance: .

CDR3nt: TGTGCCAGCAGCTTAGAGGGGGCTGCGGAGACCCAGTACTTC
CDR3aa: CASSLEGAAETQYF
j_gene: TRBJ2-5
d_gene: TRBD1
v_gene: TRBV7-9
abundance: once

CDR3nt: TGTGCCAGCAGCCAAGGGGGGCCTGGAAACACCATATATTTT
CDR3aa: CASSQGGPGNTIYF
j_gene: TRBJ1-3
d_gene: .
v_gene: TRBV9
abundance: .

CDR3nt: TGCAGTGCCCGGGGAGTAGCAGACATTCAGTACTTC
CDR3aa: CSARGVADIQYF
j_gene: TRBJ2-4
d_gene: .
v_gene: TRBV20-1
abundance: .

CDR3nt: TGTGCCACCCTGAGGGTTGGGGTCACTGAAGCTTTCTTT
CDR3aa: CATLRVGVTEAFF
j_gene: TRBJ1-1
d_gene: .
v_gene: TRBV15
abundance: .

CDR3nt: TGTGCCAGCAGCCAAGATGGAGAGACCACATATGCAACTAATGAAAAACTGTTTTTT
CDR3aa: CASSQDGETTYATNEKLFF
j_gene: TRBJ1-4
d_gene: .
v_gene: TRBV3-1
abundance: once

CDR3nt: TGTGCCAGCAGCGTTCGTGACGGAGACTTTTATGGCTACACCTTC
CDR3aa: CASSVRDGDFYGYTF
j_gene: TRBJ1-2
d_gene: .
v_gene: TRBV9
abundance: .

CDR3nt: TGTGCCAGCAGCGCGAGGGACGGAACGAACACTGAAGCTTTCTTT
CDR3aa: CASSARDGTNTEAFF
j_gene: TRBJ1-1
d_gene: .
v_gene: TRBV13
abundance: .

CDR3nt: TGTGCCAGCAGCTTAGATATTGAAGAGACCCAGTACTTC
CDR3aa: CASSLDIEETQYF
j_gene: TRBJ2-5
d_gene: .
v_gene: TRBV7-9
abundance: .

CDR3nt: TGTGCCAGCAGCTTATCCTATAGCAATCAGCCCCAGCATTTT
CDR3aa: CASSLSYSNQPQHF
j_gene: TRBJ1-5
d_gene: .
v_gene: TRBV5-6
abundance: .

CDR3nt: TGTGCCAGCGGAAGGGGACAGCCTCAAGAGACCCAGTACTTC
CDR3aa: CASGRGQPQETQYF
j_gene: TRBJ2-5
d_gene: TRBD1
v_gene: TRBV27
abundance: .

CDR3nt: TGTGCCAGTGGTCCGAAGGGAGGAACTGAAGCTTTCTTT
CDR3aa: CASGPKGGTEAFF
j_gene: TRBJ1-1
d_gene: .
v_gene: TRBV19
abundance: .

CDR3nt: TGCGCCAGCAGCCAAGATCTCCCCACAGGGTTGGACGAGCAGTACTTC
CDR3aa: CASSQDLPTGLDEQYF
j_gene: TRBJ2-7
d_gene: .
v_gene: TRBV4-1
abundance: .

CDR3nt: TGCGCCAGCAGCTGGGTCTCAGGGGTTCAGCCCCAGCATTTT
CDR3aa: CASSWVSGVQPQHF
j_gene: TRBJ1-5
d_gene: .
v_gene: TRBV5-1
abundance: .

CDR3nt: TGTGCCAGTAGTAATACGGACTTGGAAGCTTTCTTT
CDR3aa: CASSNTDLEAFF
j_gene: TRBJ1-1
d_gene: .
v_gene: TRBV19
abundance: .

CDR3nt: TGTGCCAGCTCTAGCGGGGTTAACCCAGATACGCAGTATTTT
CDR3aa: CASSSGVNPDTQYF
j_gene: TRBJ2-3
d_gene: TRBD2
v_gene: TRBV27
abundance: .

CDR3nt: TGCGCCAGCAGCCTCCCGGGCATCGCGGAGACCCAGTACTTC
CDR3aa: CASSLPGIAETQYF
j_gene: TRBJ2-5
d_gene: .
v_gene: TRBV5-1
abundance: .

CDR3nt: TGTGCCAGCAGCTTGGGGACAGGGGGCGCGGATGAGCAGTTCTTC
CDR3aa: CASSLGTGGADEQFF
j_gene: TRBJ2-1
d_gene: TRBD1
v_gene: TRBV5-4
abundance: .

CDR3nt: TGTGCCAGCAGTTTACTGAACACAGGCGAAAAACTGTTTTTT
CDR3aa: CASSLLNTGEKLFF
j_gene: TRBJ1-4
d_gene: .
v_gene: TRBV28
abundance: .

CDR3nt: TGTGCCAGCACCGAATCAGACAGGGGACCGAACACCGGGGAGCTGTTTTTT
CDR3aa: CASTESDRGPNTGELFF
j_gene: TRBJ2-2
d_gene: TRBD1
v_gene: TRBV9
abundance: once

CDR3nt: TGCGCCAGCAGCCAAGTCTTCTTTGGGGGCTACAATGAGCAGTTCTTC
CDR3aa: CASSQVFFGGYNEQFF
j_gene: TRBJ2-1
d_gene: .
v_gene: TRBV4-1
abundance: .

CDR3nt: TGCGCCAGCAGCCAAAGTGGGGGCCTTTCGGCTGGAAACACCATATATTTT
CDR3aa: CASSQSGGLSAGNTIYF
j_gene: TRBJ1-3
d_gene: .
v_gene: TRBV4-1
abundance: .

CDR3nt: TGTGCCAGCAGCTCCCCTACGGGGGGACACCTTGGAGAGACCCAGTACTTC
CDR3aa: CASSSPTGGHLGETQYF
j_gene: TRBJ2-5
d_gene: .
v_gene: TRBV7-9
abundance: .

CDR3nt: TGTGCCAGCAGCTTAGGGGACAGGGGCGTAACTGAAGTTTTCTTT
CDR3aa: CASSLGDRGVTEVFF
j_gene: TRBJ1-1
d_gene: TRBD1
v_gene: TRBV7-2
abundance: .

CDR3nt: TGCGCCAGCAGGAATATGGCGGGGGGGCCGGTGGATGAGCAGTTCTTC
CDR3aa: CASRNMAGGPVDEQFF
j_gene: TRBJ2-1
d_gene: TRBD2
v_gene: TRBV4-1
abundance: .